This T cell receptor beta chain was sequenced during a study of OX40 agonist ivuxolimab in advanced cancers. Looking at the study overall: Three partial responders included one hepatocellular carcinoma patient and two cutaneous melanoma patients. Study outcomes and limitations: Within 6 weeks, CD4+ and CD8+ blood T cells expanded clonally at 0.1 to 3.0 mg/kg.

A history of autoimmune disease or systemic immunosuppression excluded patients. The CDR3 has 16 residues. The V gene's germline CDR1 is LGHNA and CDR2 YSLEER. J lost 5 bases, V lost 3 bases, and 8 bases had no gene match. The repertoire was sequenced with immunoSEQ multiplex PCR; TCRdb's copy has only in-frame clones and lacks some. The table has under 25,000 clones, roughly 70% seen once. Of note for this clone: Its target is not known.

The chain has TRBV4-3 and TRBJ1-3; 9 bases align to TRBD1. The sequence was collected from an adult with an advanced solid tumor such as melanoma, head and neck, liver or kidney cancer. The sample here was CD4+ or CD8+ T cells sorted from blood, taken in a trial of the OX40 agonist ivuxolimab. The CDR3 is CASSQLYRGPRNTIYF. CDR3 bases: TGCGCCAGCAGCCAGCTATACAGGGGGCCTAGAAACACCATATATTTT.